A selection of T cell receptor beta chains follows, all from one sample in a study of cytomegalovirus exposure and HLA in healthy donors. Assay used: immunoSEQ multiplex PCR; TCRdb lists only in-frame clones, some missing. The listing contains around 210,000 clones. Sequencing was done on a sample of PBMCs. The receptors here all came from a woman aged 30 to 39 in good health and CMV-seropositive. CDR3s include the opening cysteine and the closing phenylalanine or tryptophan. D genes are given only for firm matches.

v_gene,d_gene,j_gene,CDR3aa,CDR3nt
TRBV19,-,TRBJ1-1,CASSIENGGTEAFF,TGTGCCAGTAGTATTGAGAACGGAGGCACTGAAGCTTTCTTT
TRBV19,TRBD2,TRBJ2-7,CASSTLAGAGYEQYF,TGTGCCAGTAGCACACTAGCGGGAGCAGGGTACGAGCAGTACTTC
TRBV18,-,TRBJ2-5,CASSPVAAYQETQYF,TGTGCCAGCTCACCAGTAGCGGCCTACCAAGAGACCCAGTACTTC
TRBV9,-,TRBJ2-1,CASRPARDNEQFF,TGTGCCAGCAGGCCAGCTCGGGACAATGAGCAGTTCTTC
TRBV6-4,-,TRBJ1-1,CASNPNGDSTEAFF,TGTGCCAGCAATCCCAATGGAGACAGCACTGAAGCTTTCTTT
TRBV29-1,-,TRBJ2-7,CSGIQGSRDEQYF,TGCAGCGGCATTCAGGGGAGCAGGGACGAGCAGTACTTC
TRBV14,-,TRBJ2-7,CASSVGSVEQYF,TGTGCCAGCAGTGTAGGCAGCGTCGAGCAGTACTTC
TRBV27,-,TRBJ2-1,CASSLELTAYNEQFF,TGTGCCAGCAGTTTAGAGTTGACAGCCTACAATGAGCAGTTCTTC
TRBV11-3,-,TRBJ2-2,CASSLGGPGELFF,TGTGCCAGCAGCTTGGGGGGTCCCGGGGAGCTGTTTTTT
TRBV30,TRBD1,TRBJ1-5,CAWSVGTGALDYSNQPQHF,TGTGCCTGGAGTGTAGGTACAGGGGCGCTTGATTATAGCAATCAGCCCCAGCATTTT
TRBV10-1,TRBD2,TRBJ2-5,CASSESTSGRGAETQYF,TGCGCCAGCAGTGAGTCGACTAGCGGGAGGGGAGCGGAGACCCAGTACTTC
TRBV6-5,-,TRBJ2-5,CASSYSNIEETQYF,TGTGCCAGCAGTTACTCGAACATTGAAGAGACCCAGTACTTC
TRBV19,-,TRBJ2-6,CASSMNRGSFGANVLTF,TGTGCCAGTAGTATGAATAGGGGGAGCTTTGGGGCCAACGTCCTGACTTTC
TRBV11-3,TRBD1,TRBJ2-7,CASSQGTVHSYEQYF,TGTGCCAGCAGCCAAGGGACAGTACACTCCTACGAGCAGTACTTC
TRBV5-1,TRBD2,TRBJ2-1,CASGRGGSNEQFF,TGCGCCAGCGGGAGGGGAGGGAGCAATGAGCAGTTCTTC
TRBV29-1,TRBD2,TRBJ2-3,CSVRLAGGYTQYF,TGCAGCGTTCGACTAGCGGGAGGGTATACGCAGTATTTT
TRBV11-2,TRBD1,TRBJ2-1,CASSWGTGDNEQFF,TGTGCCAGCAGCTGGGGGACAGGGGACAATGAGCAGTTCTTC
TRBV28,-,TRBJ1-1,CASTPPWSTEAFF,TGTGCCAGCACTCCCCCGTGGAGCACTGAAGCTTTCTTT
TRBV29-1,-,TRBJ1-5,CSVGRGLNQPQHF,TGCAGCGTTGGCAGGGGCCTTAATCAGCCCCAGCATTTT
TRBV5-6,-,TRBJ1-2,CASSFGRPNYGYTF,TGTGCCAGCAGCTTTGGCAGGCCTAACTATGGCTACACCTTC
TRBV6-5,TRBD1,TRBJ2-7,CASSPGQILFEQYF,TGTGCCAGCAGTCCGGGACAGATATTATTCGAGCAGTACTTC
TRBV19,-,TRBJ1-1,CASEGGQNTEAFF,TGTGCCAGCGAGGGCGGGCAGAACACTGAAGCTTTCTTT
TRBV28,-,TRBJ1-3,CASSFLRGLFSGNTIYF,TGTGCCAGCAGTTTTCTTCGTGGACTTTTCTCTGGAAACACCATATATTTT
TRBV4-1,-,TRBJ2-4,CASSQDHGLAKNIQYF,TGCGCCAGCAGCCAAGATCACGGTCTAGCCAAAAACATTCAGTACTTC
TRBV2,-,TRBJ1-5,CASSAQSNQPQHF,TGTGCCAGCAGTGCTCAGAGCAATCAGCCCCAGCATTTT
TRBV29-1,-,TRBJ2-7,CSVEDDEQYF,TGCAGCGTTGAAGACGACGAGCAGTACTTC
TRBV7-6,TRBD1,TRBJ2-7,CASSLTGGGNEQYF,TGTGCCAGCAGCTTAACAGGGGGCGGGAACGAGCAGTACTTC
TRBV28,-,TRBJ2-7,CASSLGTGGRYEQYF,TGTGCCAGCAGTTTAGGTACAGGTGGACGGTACGAGCAGTACTTC
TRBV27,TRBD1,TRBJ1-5,CASTRDRGRQPQHF,TGTGCCAGCACTCGGGACAGGGGACGCCAGCCCCAGCATTTT
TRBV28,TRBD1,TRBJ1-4,CASRDRGSGEKLFF,TGTGCCAGCCGGGACAGGGGTTCGGGGGAAAAACTGTTTTTT
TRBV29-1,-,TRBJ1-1,CSVEDPQGMNTEAFF,TGCAGCGTTGAAGATCCCCAGGGGATGAACACTGAAGCTTTCTTT
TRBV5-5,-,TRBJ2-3,CASSSSPGSDTQYF,TGTGCCAGCAGCTCCTCCCCAGGCTCAGATACGCAGTATTTT
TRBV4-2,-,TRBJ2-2,CASSQGLVPAGELFF,TGTGCCAGCAGCCAAGGCCTAGTACCGGCCGGGGAGCTGTTTTTT
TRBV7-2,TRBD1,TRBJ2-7,CASSLAKGHGTGIHF,TGTGCCAGCAGCTTAGCGAAGGGGCACGGGACAGGGATTCACTTC
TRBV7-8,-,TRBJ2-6,CASSVWSSGANVLTF,TGTGCCAGCAGCGTTTGGAGCTCTGGGGCCAACGTCCTGACTTTC
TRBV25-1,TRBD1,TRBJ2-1,CASSEYFIVGQGANEQFF,TGTGCCAGCAGTGAATATTTTATCGTGGGACAGGGTGCCAATGAGCAGTTCTTC
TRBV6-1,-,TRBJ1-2,CASRAGQSLYGYTF,TGTGCCAGCAGGGCCGGACAGTCCCTCTATGGCTACACCTTC
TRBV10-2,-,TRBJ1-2,CASSGGDKFNYGYTF,TGCGCCAGCAGTGGAGGGGACAAATTTAACTATGGCTACACCTTC
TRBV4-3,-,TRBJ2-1,CASSQGVSYNEQFF,TGCGCCAGCAGCCAAGGCGTTTCCTACAATGAGCAGTTCTTC
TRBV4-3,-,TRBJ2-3,CASSQEPVASTDTQYF,TGCGCCAGCAGCCAAGAACCCGTCGCGAGCACAGATACGCAGTATTTT
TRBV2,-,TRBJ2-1,CASSERLGAFEQFF,TGTGCCAGCAGTGAAAGGTTGGGGGCGTTTGAGCAGTTCTTC
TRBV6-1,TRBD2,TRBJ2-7,CASSGSSSGGAGYEQYF,TGTGCCAGCAGTGGATCCTCTAGCGGGGGGGCCGGCTACGAGCAGTACTTC
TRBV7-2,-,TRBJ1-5,CASSLFGNQPQHF,TGTGCCAGCAGCTTATTCGGTAATCAGCCCCAGCATTTT
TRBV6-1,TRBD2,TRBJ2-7,CASSRTAGVVYEQYF,TGTGCCAGCAGTCGAACGGCGGGAGTAGTGTACGAGCAGTACTTC
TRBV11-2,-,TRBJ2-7,CASSLADSATGGEQYF,TGTGCCAGCAGCTTAGCAGACTCCGCTACCGGAGGTGAGCAGTACTTC
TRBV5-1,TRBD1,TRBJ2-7,CASSTGQGHNEQYF,TGCGCCAGCAGCACGGGACAGGGGCACAACGAGCAGTACTTC
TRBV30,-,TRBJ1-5,CAWSTQDRANQPQHF,TGTGCCTGGAGTACCCAGGACAGAGCAAATCAGCCCCAGCATTTT
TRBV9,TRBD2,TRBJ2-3,CASRGPGGGDTQYF,TGTGCCAGCAGAGGCCCGGGGGGTGGGGATACGCAGTATTTT
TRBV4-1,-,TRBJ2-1,CASRRVPPGDNEQFF,TGCGCCAGCAGGCGGGTACCGCCTGGTGACAATGAGCAGTTCTTC
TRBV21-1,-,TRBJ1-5,CASSKGDRNSNQPQHF,TGTGCCAGCAGCAAAGGGGACAGAAATAGCAATCAGCCCCAGCATTTT
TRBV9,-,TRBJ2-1,CASSVLSGSSYNEQFF,TGTGCCAGCAGCGTCCTGTCAGGGTCGTCTTACAATGAGCAGTTCTTC